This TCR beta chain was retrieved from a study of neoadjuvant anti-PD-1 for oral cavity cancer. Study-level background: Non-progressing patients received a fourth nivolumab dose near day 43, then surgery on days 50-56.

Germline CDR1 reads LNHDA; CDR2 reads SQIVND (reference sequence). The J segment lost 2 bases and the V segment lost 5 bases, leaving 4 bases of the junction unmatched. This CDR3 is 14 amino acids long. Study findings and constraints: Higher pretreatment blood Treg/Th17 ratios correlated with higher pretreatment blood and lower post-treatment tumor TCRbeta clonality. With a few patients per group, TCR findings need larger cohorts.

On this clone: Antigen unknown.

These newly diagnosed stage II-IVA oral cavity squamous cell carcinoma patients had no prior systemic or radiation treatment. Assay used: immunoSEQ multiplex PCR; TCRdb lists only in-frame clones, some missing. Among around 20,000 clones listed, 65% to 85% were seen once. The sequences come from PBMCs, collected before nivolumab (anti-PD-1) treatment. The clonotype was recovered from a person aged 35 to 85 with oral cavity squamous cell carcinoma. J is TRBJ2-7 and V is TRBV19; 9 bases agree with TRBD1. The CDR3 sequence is CASSPGQGPYEQYF. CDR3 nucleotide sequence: TGTGCCAGTAGTCCCGGACAGGGGCCCTACGAGCAGTACTTC.